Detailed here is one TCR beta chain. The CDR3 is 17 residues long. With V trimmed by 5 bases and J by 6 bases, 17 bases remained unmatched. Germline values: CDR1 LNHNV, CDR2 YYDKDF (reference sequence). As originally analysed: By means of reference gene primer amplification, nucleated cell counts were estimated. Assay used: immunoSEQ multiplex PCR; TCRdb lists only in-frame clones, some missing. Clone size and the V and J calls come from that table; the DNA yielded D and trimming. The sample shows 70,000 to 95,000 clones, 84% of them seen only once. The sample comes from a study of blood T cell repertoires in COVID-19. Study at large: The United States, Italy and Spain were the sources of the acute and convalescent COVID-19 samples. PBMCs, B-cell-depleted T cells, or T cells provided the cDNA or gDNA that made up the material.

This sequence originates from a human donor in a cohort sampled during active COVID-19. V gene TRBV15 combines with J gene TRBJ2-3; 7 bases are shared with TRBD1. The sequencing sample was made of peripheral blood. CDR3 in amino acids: CATSFPRAGTAHDTQYF. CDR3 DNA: TGTGCCACCAGCTTTCCAAGAGCCGGGACAGCTCACGATACGCAGTATTTT.